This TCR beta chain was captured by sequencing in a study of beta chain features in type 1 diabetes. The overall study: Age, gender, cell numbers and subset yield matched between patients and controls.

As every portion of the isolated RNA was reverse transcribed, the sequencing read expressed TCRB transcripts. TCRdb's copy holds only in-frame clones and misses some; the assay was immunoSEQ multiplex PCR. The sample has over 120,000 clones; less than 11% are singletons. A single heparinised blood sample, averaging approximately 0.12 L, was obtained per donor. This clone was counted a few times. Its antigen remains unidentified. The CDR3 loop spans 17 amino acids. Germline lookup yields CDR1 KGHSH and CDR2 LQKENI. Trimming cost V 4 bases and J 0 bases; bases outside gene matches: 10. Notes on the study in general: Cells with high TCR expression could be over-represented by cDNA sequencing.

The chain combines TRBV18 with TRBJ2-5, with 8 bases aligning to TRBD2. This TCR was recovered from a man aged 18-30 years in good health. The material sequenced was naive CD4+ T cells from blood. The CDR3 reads CASSLLGLAAYQETQYF. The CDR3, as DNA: TGTGCCAGCTCACTACTCGGACTAGCCGCCTACCAAGAGACCCAGTACTTC.